Sequencing of this TCR beta chain was carried out in a study of regulatory T cells in long-lasting Graves disease. Time point specified: newly diagnosed GD, antithyroid drugs for less than 3 months. PBMC RNA served as the TCR library source. This clonotype came up a few times. Arm-PCR of CDR3 regions with iRepertoire HTBI primers generated TCR beta libraries. MiXCR was run by TCRdb on the multiplex PCR reads, yielding one entry per CDR3 protein. The profile shows some 500,000 distinct CDR3 sequences, roughly 14% of them singletons. Germline V lookup: CDR1 LNHNV, CDR2 YYDKDF (reference sequence). V dropped 5 bases and J dropped 9 bases, with 17 bases sitting between them. CDR3 length: 15 amino acids. The sample also formed part of further work on T cells in Graves' hyperthyroidism and ophthalmopathy. That source adds: The model foresaw ophthalmopathy a median around 6 months prior to onset.

The sample consisted of peripheral blood mononuclear cells (PBMCs), taken at new diagnosis, from a patient treated with antithyroid drugs. The clonotype originates from a man aged 25 to 45 with Graves disease. This chain connects TRBV15 to TRBJ1-6, with D unresolved. This CDR3 reads CATSSGLMEGSPLHF. CDR3 sequence (DNA): TGTGCCACCAGCTCTGGACTCATGGAGGGTTCACCCCTCCACTTT.